These 13 T cell receptor beta chains came from one sample sequenced in a study of radiotherapy plus CTLA-4 blockade in lung cancer. Assay: immunoSEQ multiplex PCR; the TCRdb copy retains only in-frame clones and omits some. The repertoire holds 83,000 or so clones, with roughly 87% as singletons. This specimen was peripheral blood, taken from a patient treated with radiotherapy plus ipilimumab. These receptors originate from a human donor with non-small cell lung cancer who had stable disease on radiotherapy plus ipilimumab.

J is TRBJ1-1 and V is TRBV28, with D unresolved. The germline CDR1 and CDR2 sequences are MDHEN and SYDVKM. The CDR3 is 13 amino acids. V lost 8 bases and J 0 bases, leaving 10 bases between the germline ends. Written as DNA, the CDR3 is TGTGCCAGCGGCTCCCGCATGAACACTGAAGCTTTCTTT. Translating gives CASGSRMNTEAFF. Variable domain in full (rest from reference TRBV28 and TRBJ1-1): DVKVTQSSRYLVKRTGEKVFLECVQDMDHENMFWYRQDPGLGLRLIYFSYDVKMKEKGDIPEGYSVSREKKERFSLILESASTNQTSMYLCASGSRMNTEAFFGQGTRLTVV.

CDR3 protein: CASSRDSSSYEQYF. The CDR3 DNA reads TGTGCCAGCTCCCGCGACTCAAGCTCCTACGAGCAGTACTTC. The chain carries TRBV18 and TRBJ2-7; D is ambiguous. This CDR3 comprises 14 residues. V was clipped by 6 bases and J by 0 bases, with 12 bases between them. Germline CDR1 KGHSH, CDR2 LQKENI.

J is TRBJ2-2 and V is TRBV28; 14 nucleotides agree with TRBD2. The length of the CDR3 is 14 residues. Germline V gene lookup returns CDR1 MDHEN and CDR2 SYDVKM. J was trimmed by 9 bases and V by 5 bases; bases with no gene match: 2. The CDR3 protein is CASSGTSGRRELFF. CDR3 sequence (DNA): TGTGCCAGCAGTGGGACTAGCGGGAGAAGGGAGCTGTTTTTT. The full variable domain, with the rest looked up from reference TRBV28 and TRBJ2-2, is DVKVTQSSRYLVKRTGEKVFLECVQDMDHENMFWYRQDPGLGLRLIYFSYDVKMKEKGDIPEGYSVSREKKERFSLILESASTNQTSMYLCASSGTSGRRELFFGEGSRLTVL.

Here the CDR3 reads CASSPDEGGPSTQYF. In DNA form, the CDR3 reads TGTGCCAGCAGCCCAGACGAAGGAGGGCCAAGCACGCAGTATTTT. The gene calls are TRBV9 and TRBJ2-3; possibly TRBD2 for D (6 bases). The germline CDR1 and CDR2 sequences are SGDLS and YYNGEE. The CDR3 contains 15 residues. Trimming shortened V by 4 bases and J by 9 bases, and 21 bases separated the two germline ends. The full variable domain, its missing parts supplied by reference TRBV9 and TRBJ2-3, is DSGVTQTPKHLITATGQRVTLRCSPRSGDLSVYWYQQSLDQGLQFLIQYYNGEERAKGNILERFSAQQFPDLHSELNLSSLELGDSALYFCASSPDEGGPSTQYFGPGTRLTVL.

The sample holds a few counts of this clone. The genes are TRBV11-2 and TRBJ2-1; weak D call: TRBD2 (6 bases). V lost 5 bases, J lost 0 bases, and 11 bases lay in between. The CDR3 has 15 amino acids. Germline V gene data show CDR1 as SGHAT and CDR2 as FQNNGV. The CDR3 here is CASSLTGGSYNEQFF. Here the CDR3 DNA reads TGTGCCAGCAGCCTAACCGGGGGCTCCTACAATGAGCAGTTCTTC.

A single count supports this clone. The V call is TRBV7-9, the J call TRBJ2-7, with D maybe TRBD2 (5 bases). The V and J ends lost 5 bases and 6 bases respectively, with 11 bases between them. Germline V gene data show CDR1 as SEHNR and CDR2 as FQNEAQ (reference sequence). CDR3 size: 12 residues. The CDR3 here is CASSPLGSEQYF. The CDR3 DNA is TGTGCCAGCAGCCCCCTAGGGAGCGAGCAGTACTTC.

This CDR3 is CASSSLPASGSTDTQYF. For the CDR3, the DNA is TGTGCCAGCAGTAGCCTCCCGGCTAGCGGGAGCACAGATACGCAGTATTTT. The chain is built from TRBV28 and TRBJ2-3, with 8 bases matching TRBD2. V was pared by 5 bases and J by 0 bases, with 10 bases of the junction left unmatched. This CDR3 has 17 amino acids. Germline V gene data show CDR1 as MDHEN and CDR2 as SYDVKM.

The V and J genes are TRBV18 and TRBJ1-5; 8 bases are a match to TRBD1. Trimming removed 3 bases from V and 11 bases from J; junction bases left unmatched: 9. The germline V gene has CDR1 KGHSH and CDR2 LQKENI. The CDR3 runs 14 residues. CDR3 sequence: CASSPGQAQWAQHF. The CDR3 nucleotides are TGTGCCAGCTCACCGGGACAGGCCCAATGGGCCCAGCATTTT.

V and J are TRBV19 and TRBJ1-4; D gene unclear. The ends were cut back, 8 bases at V and 15 bases at J, with 13 bases in the middle. Germline CDR1 is LNHDA and CDR2 is SQIVND (reference sequence). The CDR3 has 10 residues. The CDR3 bases are TGTGCCAGTTGGACCCAGAGGGTGTTTTTT. Translating it yields CASWTQRVFF.

The chain joins TRBV11-2 to TRBJ1-3; D not resolved. Between the trimmed V and J ends, which lost 3 bases and 1 base, there was a span of 7 bases. The germline V gene encodes CDR1 SGHAT and CDR2 FQNNGV. The CDR3 has 14 residues. For the CDR3, the DNA is TGTGCCAGCAGCTTTATTGGTTCTGGAAACACCATATATTTT. This sequence encodes CASSFIGSGNTIYF.

The rearrangement uses TRBV7-5 and TRBJ2-7; the table's TRBD1 call for D was not verified on the DNA. TRBV7-5 is described as a pseudogene. The CDR3 contains 12 residues. The CDR3 protein is CVRGGSRDEQYF. CDR3 DNA sequence: TGTGTCAGAGGGGGCTCGAGGGACGAGCAGTACTTC.

This clone is labeled as medium-sized. The chain has TRBV7-9 and TRBJ1-4; D is perhaps TRBD1 (5 bases). The CDR3 totals 13 residues. Germline V gives CDR1 SEHNR, CDR2 FQNEAQ (reference sequence). V shed 5 bases and J shed 7 bases, with 11 bases lying between them. The CDR3 bases are TGTGCCAGCAGCCGGGGGACTGCTGAAAAACTGTTTTTT. Protein sequence: CASSRGTAEKLFF.

The chain combines TRBV28 with TRBJ1-4; D possibly corresponds to TRBD1 (6 bases). The V and J ends lost 10 bases and 0 bases respectively, with 12 bases between them. CDR1 and CDR2 (germline): MDHEN, SYDVKM. The CDR3 spans 14 residues. In DNA, the CDR3 is TGTGCCACCTCGGGGGGCGCAACTAATGAAAAACTGTTTTTT. Encoded protein: CATSGGATNEKLFF.